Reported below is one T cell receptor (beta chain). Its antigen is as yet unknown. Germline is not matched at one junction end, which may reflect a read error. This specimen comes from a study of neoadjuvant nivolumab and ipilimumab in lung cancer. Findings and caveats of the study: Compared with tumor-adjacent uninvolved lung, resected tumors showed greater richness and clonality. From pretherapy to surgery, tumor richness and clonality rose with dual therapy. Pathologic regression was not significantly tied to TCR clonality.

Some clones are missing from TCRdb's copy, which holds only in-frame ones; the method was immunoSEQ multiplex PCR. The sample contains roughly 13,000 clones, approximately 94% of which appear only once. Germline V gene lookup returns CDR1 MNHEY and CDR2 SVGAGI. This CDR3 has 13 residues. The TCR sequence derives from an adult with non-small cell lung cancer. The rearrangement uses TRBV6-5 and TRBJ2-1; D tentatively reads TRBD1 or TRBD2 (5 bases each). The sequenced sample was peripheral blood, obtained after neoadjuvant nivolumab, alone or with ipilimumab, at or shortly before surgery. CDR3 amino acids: CASSLRGAWGFVF. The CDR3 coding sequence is TGTGCCAGCAGTCTCCGAGGGGCCTGGGGATTTGTCTTC.